This T cell receptor (beta chain) stems from a study of radiotherapy plus CTLA-4 blockade in lung cancer. Study observations and caveats: Radiotherapy with ipilimumab was followed by blood expansion of tumor-derived clones. The authors reported that early blood T cell clone dynamics, with interferon-beta, best predicted response.

This clone was seen a handful of times. Its antigen is not known. Only in-frame clones appear in the TCRdb table, and some are missing; sequencing was by immunoSEQ multiplex PCR. The sample records around 99,000 clones, 85% to 90% being singletons. The specimen was peripheral blood, collected from a patient treated with radiotherapy plus ipilimumab. The sequence was collected from a human donor with non-small cell lung cancer that progressed on radiotherapy plus ipilimumab.

The CDR3 coding sequence is TGTGCCAGCAGTCCCCGTTTTTCTGGAAACACCATATATTTT. This translates into CASSPRFSGNTIYF. V usage is TRBV27 and J usage is TRBJ1-3; no definite D call. The CDR3 has 14 residues. CDR1 MNHEY and CDR2 SMNVEV come from the germline V gene (reference sequence). Trimming cost V 5 bases and J 1 base, with 9 bases left between them.